These 2 T cell receptor beta chains were all obtained from the same sample, sequenced in a study of blood T cell repertoires in COVID-19. Data came from immunoSEQ multiplex PCR; TCRdb stores just in-frame clones and leaves some out. The sample holds over 150,000 clones, roughly four fifths seen once. Sequenced sample: peripheral blood. Receptor source: a human donor in a cohort sampled during active COVID-19.

The chain joins TRBV7-3 to TRBJ2-5; 8 bases align to TRBD2. J lost 2 bases, V lost 5 bases, and 4 bases had no gene match. The CDR3 has 14 residues. Looked up from germline, CDR1 is SGHTA and CDR2 is FQGTGA. This CDR3 is CASSTTGGQETQYF. The CDR3 DNA reads TGTGCCAGCAGCACAACGGGGGGGCAAGAGACCCAGTACTTC. The full variable domain, in which reference TRBV7-3 and TRBJ2-5 provide the parts outside the CDR3, is GAGVSQTPSNKVTEKGKYVELRCDPISGHTALYWYRQSLGQGPEFLIYFQGTGAADDSGLPNDRFFAVRPEGSVSTLKIQRTERGDSAVYLCASSTTGGQETQYFGPGTRLLVL.

This rearrangement joins TRBV5-1 to TRBJ1-6; 9 positions agree with TRBD1. The CDR3 totals 17 residues. Losses at the gene ends were 3 bases for V and 10 bases for J; bases not matched to a gene: 14. CDR1 is SGHRS, CDR2 YFSETQ, per germline. CDR3 DNA: TGCGCCAGCAGCTCGAACCCCGCGGGACAGGGTTTCTCACCCCTCCACTTT. This gives the protein CASSSNPAGQGFSPLHF.